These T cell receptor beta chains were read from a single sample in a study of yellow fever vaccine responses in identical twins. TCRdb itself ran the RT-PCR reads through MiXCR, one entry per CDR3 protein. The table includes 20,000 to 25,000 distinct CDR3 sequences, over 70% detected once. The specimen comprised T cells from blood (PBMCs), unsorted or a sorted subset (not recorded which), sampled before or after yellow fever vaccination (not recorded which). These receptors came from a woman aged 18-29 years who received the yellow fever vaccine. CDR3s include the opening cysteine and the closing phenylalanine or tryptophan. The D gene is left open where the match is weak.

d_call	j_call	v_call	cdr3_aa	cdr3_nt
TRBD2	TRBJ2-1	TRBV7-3	CASSLRLAGAPEQFF	TGTGCCAGCAGCTTAAGACTAGCGGGAGCCCCTGAGCAGTTCTTC
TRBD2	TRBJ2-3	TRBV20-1	CSVQTSDLTDTQYF	TGCAGTGTTCAGACTAGCGATTTAACAGATACGCAGTATTTT
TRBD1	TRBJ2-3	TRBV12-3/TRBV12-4	CASERQGGSDTQYF	TGTGCCAGCGAGCGACAGGGTGGTTCTGATACGCAGTATTTT
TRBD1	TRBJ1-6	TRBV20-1	CSARPGLQGNSPLHF	TGCAGTGCTAGACCGGGCCTACAGGGGAATTCACCCCTCCACTTT
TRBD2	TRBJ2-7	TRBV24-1	CATRQTSGRHLGEQYF	TGTGCCACCAGGCAGACTAGCGGGAGACATCTGGGGGAGCAGTACTTC
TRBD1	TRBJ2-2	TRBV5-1	CASSPEIGGDTGELFF	TGCGCCAGCAGCCCGGAAATAGGGGGCGACACCGGGGAGCTGTTTTTT
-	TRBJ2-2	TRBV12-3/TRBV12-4	CASSVEQTNTGELFF	TGTGCCAGCAGTGTAGAGCAGACGAACACCGGGGAGCTGTTTTTT
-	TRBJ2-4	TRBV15	CATSRDQQVAKNIQYF	TGTGCCACCAGCAGGGACCAACAGGTAGCCAAAAACATTCAGTACTTC
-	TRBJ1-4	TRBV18	CASSPREGGHEKLFF	TGTGCCAGCTCACCAAGGGAGGGGGGCCATGAAAAACTGTTTTTT
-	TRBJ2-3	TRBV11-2	CASSPDISSTDTQYF	TGTGCCAGCAGCCCGGACATATCTAGCACAGATACGCAGTATTTT